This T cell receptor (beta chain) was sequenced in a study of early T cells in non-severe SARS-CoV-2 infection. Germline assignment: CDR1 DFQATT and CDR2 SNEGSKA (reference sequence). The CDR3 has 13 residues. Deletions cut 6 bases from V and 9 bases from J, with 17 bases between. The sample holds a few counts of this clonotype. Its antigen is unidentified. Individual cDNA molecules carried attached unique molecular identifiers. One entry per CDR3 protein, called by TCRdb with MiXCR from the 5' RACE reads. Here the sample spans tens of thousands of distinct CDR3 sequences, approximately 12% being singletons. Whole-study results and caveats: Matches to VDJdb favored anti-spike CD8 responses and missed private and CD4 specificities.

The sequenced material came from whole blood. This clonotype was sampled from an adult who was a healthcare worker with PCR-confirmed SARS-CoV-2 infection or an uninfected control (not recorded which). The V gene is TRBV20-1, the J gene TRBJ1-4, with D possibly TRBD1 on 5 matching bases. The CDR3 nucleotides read TGCAGTGCCCGCGGGGGGTCGGAAAAAAAACTGTTTTTT. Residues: CSARGGSEKKLFF.